Below are 20 T cell receptor beta chains sequenced from a single sample in a study of blood T cell repertoires in COVID-19 (TCRdb year 2020). Libraries were made using the immunoSEQ multiplex PCR assay. TCRdb mirrors the immuneACCESS table, restricted to in-frame sequences. Some clones are absent from its copies; in checked studies, under half trace to an unresolved V gene, and the reason for the others is unknown. The sample records fewer than 200,000 clones, about four fifths of which are singletons. Of the sample, around 3.6% falls within the top ten clones. Sequenced material: PBMCs or T cells enriched from blood (not recorded which). These TCRs come from a woman in her 50s in a cohort exposed to, infected with or recovered from COVID-19 (not recorded which).

This chain connects TRBV4-3 to TRBJ1-3; D is uncertain. The CDR3 has 16 amino acids. V was trimmed by 0 bases and J by 0 bases, leaving 9 bases between them. The V gene's germline CDR1 is LGHNA and CDR2 YSLEER. Here the CDR3 DNA reads TGCGCCAGCAGCCAAGATAGCACGAGCTCTGGAAACACCATATATTTT. Protein: CASSQDSTSSGNTIYF.

The chain recombines TRBV7-2 with TRBJ2-7; 10 positions match TRBD2. Trimming at V came to 0 bases and at J to 8 bases, leaving 13 bases not matched to a gene. CDR3 length: 17 residues. Germline V gene sequence: CDR1 SGHTA, CDR2 FQGNSA. CDR3 nucleotide sequence: TGTGCCAGCAGCTTAGCGGCTAATAGCGGGGGGCAAGGGAAGCAGTACTTC. Its translation: CASSLAANSGGQGKQYF.

The V call is TRBV6-5, the J call TRBJ1-1; D remains ambiguous. The germline V and J ends were trimmed by 6 bases and 1 base, with 9 bases remaining between them. CDR3 length: 13 residues. Germline V gene sequence: CDR1 MNHEY, CDR2 SVGAGI. In nucleotides, the CDR3 is TGTGCCAGCAGGATACAGACGAACACTGAAGCTTTCTTT. Translated, it gives CASRIQTNTEAFF.

The chain links TRBV19 to TRBJ2-3, with TRBD2 identical over 11 bases. The CDR3 is 15 amino acids. V was pared by 7 bases and J by 4 bases, with 7 bases of the junction left unmatched. From germline, CDR1 is LNHDA and CDR2 SQIVND (reference sequence). DNA for the CDR3: TGTGCCAGTACAAATAGCGGGAGGGCCTCAGATACGCAGTATTTT. Its protein is CASTNSGRASDTQYF.

The J gene is TRBJ1-2, the V gene TRBV5-8; 7 bases are a match to TRBD1. The trim removed 6 bases at V and 2 bases at J, leaving 7 bases unmatched. The germline V gene encodes CDR1 SGHTS and CDR2 YDEGEE. The length of the CDR3 is 14 residues. CDR3 region: CASTDREKNYGYTF. CDR3 nucleotide sequence: TGTGCCAGCACCGACAGGGAGAAGAACTATGGCTACACCTTC.

The gene calls are TRBV19 and TRBJ2-2; D gene ambiguous. The CDR3 covers 14 residues. Trimming cost V 8 bases and J 2 bases, with 12 bases left between them. The germline gives CDR1 LNHDA, CDR2 SQIVND (reference sequence). The CDR3 is CASRLGGNTGELFF. DNA for the CDR3: TGTGCCAGTCGTCTAGGCGGTAACACCGGGGAGCTGTTTTTT. Together with reference TRBV19 and TRBJ2-2, the CDR3 gives the full variable domain: DGGITQSPKYLFRKEGQNVTLSCEQNLNHDAMYWYRQDPGQGLRLIYYSQIVNDFQKGDIAEGYSVSREKKESFPLTVTSAQKNPTAFYLCASRLGGNTGELFFGEGSRLTVL.

This clone was found once. This chain joins TRBV6-5 and TRBJ2-5; D may be TRBD2 (6 bases). CDR1 is MNHEY and CDR2 is SVGAGI in the germline V gene. The length of the CDR3 is 15 residues. V was cut by 0 bases and J by 2 bases, with 10 bases left in between. CDR3 sequence (DNA): TGTGCCAGCAGTTACTCCGGGGAGGAACAAGAGACCCAGTACTTC. Its protein is CASSYSGEEQETQYF.

This chain joins TRBV30 and TRBJ1-5; D is undetermined. CDR3 length: 13 residues. Germline values: CDR1 GTSNPN, CDR2 SVGIG (reference sequence). Deletions cut 0 bases from V and 7 bases from J, with 10 bases between. The CDR3 sequence: CAWSVGEGQPQHF. The CDR3 region has the DNA TGTGCCTGGAGTGTCGGGGAGGGACAGCCCCAGCATTTT.

The rearrangement links TRBV6-5 to TRBJ1-1; possible D gene TRBD1, 5 bases. CDR3 length: 12 amino acids. The V and J ends lost 5 bases and 3 bases respectively, with 7 bases between them. Germline loops: CDR1 MNHEY, CDR2 SVGAGI. CDR3 nucleotides: TGTGCCAGCAGTAAGGGGTACACTGAAGCTTTCTTT. It translates to CASSKGYTEAFF.

This chain joins TRBV20-1 and TRBJ1-1; D unclear. There are 11 residues in the CDR3. Germline V CDR1 and CDR2: DFQATT, SNEGSKA (reference sequence). V shed 5 bases and J shed 4 bases, with 8 bases lying between them. In DNA form, the CDR3 reads TGCAGTGCTCCCCTCCTCACTGAAGCTTTCTTT. It is translated as CSAPLLTEAFF.

The chain employs TRBV29-1 and TRBJ2-1; TRBD2 aligns across 11 bases. V lost 6 bases and J lost 9; bases outside the gene matches: 13. The germline gives CDR1 SQVTM, CDR2 ANQGSEA. CDR3 length equals 15 residues. For the CDR3, the DNA is TGCAGCGTAGCCCATAGCGGGGGGGCCTACGGTGAGCAGTTCTTC. Translating gives CSVAHSGGAYGEQFF.

This clone has ten or more counts. V usage is TRBV5-8 and J usage is TRBJ1-4; 9 nucleotides match TRBD1. The CDR3 totals 15 residues. The germline V gene encodes CDR1 SGHTS and CDR2 YDEGEE. J lost 3 bases, V lost 4 bases, and 4 bases had no gene match. The CDR3 DNA reads TGTGCCAGCAGCACGGGACAGGGAGCTAATGAAAAACTGTTTTTT. Translation: CASSTGQGANEKLFF. Combining the CDR3 with reference TRBV5-8 and TRBJ1-4 gives the whole variable domain EAGVTQSPTHLIKTRGQQATLRCSPISGHTSVYWYQQALGLGLQFLLWYDEGEERNRGNFPPRFSGRQFPNYSSELNVNALELEDSALYLCASSTGQGANEKLFFGSGTQLSVL.

This rearrangement joins TRBV3-1 (or the pseudogene TRBV3-2) to TRBJ1-2; D is ambiguous. The CDR3 loop spans 13 amino acids. The germline V and J ends were trimmed by 0 bases and 8 bases, with 10 bases remaining between them. Germline assignment: CDR1 LGHDT and CDR2 YNNKEL (reference sequence). CDR3 amino acids: CASSQDLHGGYTF. CDR3 in DNA: TGTGCCAGCAGCCAAGATCTCCACGGGGGCTACACCTTC.

The chain joins TRBV27 to TRBJ2-7, with TRBD1 matching over 8 bases. V lost 7 bases and J lost 0; bases outside the gene matches: 5. The germline V gene encodes CDR1 MNHEY and CDR2 SMNVEV (reference sequence). The CDR3 has 14 amino acids. The CDR3 region has the DNA TGTGCCAGCAACACAGGGGGAAGCTCCTACGAGCAGTACTTC. As protein: CASNTGGSSYEQYF.

The J gene is TRBJ2-3, the V gene TRBV5-1, with 7 positions matching TRBD1. Trimming cost V 2 bases and J 4 bases; bases outside gene matches: 4. Germline values: CDR1 SGHRS, CDR2 YFSETQ. The CDR3 is 14 amino acids. The CDR3 DNA reads TGCGCCAGCAGCTTTGGGACAGCTTCAGATACGCAGTATTTT. Translated: CASSFGTASDTQYF.

On this clone: This same CDR3 is encoded by further DNA sequences in the sample. V usage is TRBV25-1 and J usage is TRBJ1-2, with unresolved D. Germline assignment: CDR1 MGHDK and CDR2 SYGVNS. Trimming stripped 2 bases from V and 2 bases from J, with 6 bases between. The CDR3 has 13 residues. The chain's CDR3 is CASSEGRNYGYTF. The CDR3 bases are TGTGCCAGCAGTGAAGGCAGAAACTATGGCTACACCTTC.

The chain uses TRBV3-1 (or the pseudogene TRBV3-2) and TRBJ2-5; 10 nucleotides match TRBD2. With V trimmed by 4 bases and J by 2 bases, 7 bases remained unmatched. The CDR3 spans 16 residues. Germline lookup yields CDR1 LGHDT and CDR2 YNNKEL (reference sequence). Here the CDR3 reads CASSLIAGGLQETQYF. CDR3 in DNA: TGTGCCAGCAGCCTTATAGCGGGGGGTTTACAAGAGACCCAGTACTTC.

V usage is TRBV18 and J usage is TRBJ1-5, with D unresolved. Germline-derived CDR1 and CDR2 are KGHSH and LQKENI. The ends were cut back, 3 bases at V and 5 bases at J, with 5 bases in the middle. The CDR3 has 12 amino acids. The CDR3, as DNA: TGTGCCAGCTCACCGTCCGATCAGCCCCAGCATTTT. This translates into CASSPSDQPQHF.

This chain uses TRBV19 with TRBJ1-4; D possibly corresponds to TRBD1 (5 bases). Between the trimmed V and J ends, which lost 7 bases and 1 base, there was a span of 10 bases. CDR1 and CDR2 from the germline V gene are LNHDA and SQIVND (reference sequence). The CDR3 consists of 14 residues. In nucleotides, the CDR3 is TGTGCCAGTAATAGAAGGGGAACTAATGAAAAACTGTTTTTT. This translates into CASNRRGTNEKLFF.

This clone was counted between two and nine times. This chain links TRBV19 with TRBJ1-5; tentative D call: TRBD1 (6 bases). The CDR3 is 15 residues long. Germline assignment: CDR1 LNHDA and CDR2 SQIVND (reference sequence). Trimming cost V 6 bases and J 2 bases, with 14 bases left between them. CDR3 sequence: CASSGDRSGNQPQHF. In nucleotides, the CDR3 is TGTGCCAGTAGCGGAGACAGGAGTGGCAATCAGCCCCAGCATTTT. Combining the CDR3 with reference TRBV19 and TRBJ1-5 gives the whole variable domain DGGITQSPKYLFRKEGQNVTLSCEQNLNHDAMYWYRQDPGQGLRLIYYSQIVNDFQKGDIAEGYSVSREKKESFPLTVTSAQKNPTAFYLCASSGDRSGNQPQHFGDGTRLSIL.